This record covers a single T cell receptor (beta chain). This clone's antigen is unknown. No per-base quality is available; no much larger clone lies one base away. V loses 3 bases at its end and J loses 4 bases; junction bases beyond the gene matches: 9. The CDR3 starts with the cysteine, ends with the phenylalanine, and has 15 residues. Of all the DNA, just the CDR3 is kept, 45 bases in frame from base 1. The CDR1 and CDR2 encoded by the germline V gene are SQVTM and ANQGSEA. The sequencing machine was an Illumina HiSeq 1500. The raw public data were reprocessed by TCRdb itself: fastp quality trimming at Q25, MiXCR clonotype calling, in-frame beta chains only. Under each unique CDR3 protein, matching rows form one entry showing the most common genes and DNA. The sample table records about 920,000 distinct CDR3 sequences; roughly 30% of these occur just once. The ten most abundant clones make up around 15% of the sample.

These data are taken from a study of T cell repertoires in cytomegalovirus infection (dated by TCRdb to about 2019). In terms of the full investigation: Alongside well-studied HLA-B-restricted epitopes, the peptide stimulations were aimed at recently identified HLA-C-restricted CMV epitopes, whose presentation resists viral immunomodulation. Because public TCR beta signatures pointed to carriage of CMV infection together with the matching HLA type, the HLA type of each donor mattered for the analysis.

Overall study results and their limits: The ex vivo response was dominated by HLA-C-restricted CMV-specific TCR beta clonotypes, and the single most frequent clonotype in two of eight donors was supplied by these HLA-C-restricted clonotypes. Carriers of CMV infection plus the relevant HLA type were discriminated by the cumulative frequency of public TCR beta family members in the study cohort and in an independent roughly 400-donor cohort.

The sample's treatment or condition, from its label and the paper: in vitro stimulation with specific CMV peptide epitopes to enrich CMV-specific T cells. The chain joins TRBV29-1 to TRBJ1-2; 9 junctional bases match TRBD1. The source was cultured CD8+ T cells from PBMCs, collected from culture after CMV antigen stimulation. The origin of this receptor is a human donor in good health (CMV status not recorded). Some clones in this sample may be carry-over from other donors' samples. The CDR3 reads CSVDQTGGLGYGYTF. The nucleotide sequence reads TGCAGCGTTGATCAAACAGGGGGCCTTGGCTATGGCTACACCTTC.